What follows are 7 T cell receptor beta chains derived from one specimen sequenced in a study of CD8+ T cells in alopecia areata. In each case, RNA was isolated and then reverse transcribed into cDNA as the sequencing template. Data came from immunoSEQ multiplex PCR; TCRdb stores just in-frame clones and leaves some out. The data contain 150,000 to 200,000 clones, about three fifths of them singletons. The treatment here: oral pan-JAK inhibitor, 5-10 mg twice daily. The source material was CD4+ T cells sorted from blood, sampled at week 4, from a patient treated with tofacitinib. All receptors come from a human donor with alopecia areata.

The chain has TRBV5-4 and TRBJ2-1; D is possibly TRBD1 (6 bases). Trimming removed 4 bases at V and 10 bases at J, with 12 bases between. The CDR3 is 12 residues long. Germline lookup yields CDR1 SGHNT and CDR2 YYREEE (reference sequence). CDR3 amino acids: CASSRTGTEQFF. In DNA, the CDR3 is TGTGCCAGCAGCCGGACCGGGACAGAGCAGTTCTTC.

The CDR3 sequence is CASSEGGLTKSYGYTF. CDR3 sequence (DNA): TGTGCCAGCAGTGAAGGGGGACTGACTAAATCCTATGGCTACACCTTC. This chain connects TRBV2 to TRBJ1-2, with a weak D call TRBD1 (5 bases). The V end was cut by 1 base, the J end by 4 bases, with 16 bases between. The germline gives CDR1 SNHLY, CDR2 FYNNEI. The CDR3 is 16 amino acids.

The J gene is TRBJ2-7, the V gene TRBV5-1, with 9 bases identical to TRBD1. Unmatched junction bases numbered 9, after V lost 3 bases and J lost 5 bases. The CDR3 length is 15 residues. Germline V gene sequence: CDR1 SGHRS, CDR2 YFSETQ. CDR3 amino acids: CASSSLPGQGHEQYF. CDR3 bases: TGCGCCAGCAGCTCACTCCCGGGACAGGGACACGAGCAGTACTTC.

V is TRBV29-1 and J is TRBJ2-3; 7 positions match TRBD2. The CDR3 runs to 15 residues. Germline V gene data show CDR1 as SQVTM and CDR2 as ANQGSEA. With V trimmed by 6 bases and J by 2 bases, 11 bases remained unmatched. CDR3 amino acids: CSVRVGGMYTDTQYF. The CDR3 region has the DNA TGCAGCGTGAGGGTCGGGGGGATGTACACAGATACGCAGTATTTT.

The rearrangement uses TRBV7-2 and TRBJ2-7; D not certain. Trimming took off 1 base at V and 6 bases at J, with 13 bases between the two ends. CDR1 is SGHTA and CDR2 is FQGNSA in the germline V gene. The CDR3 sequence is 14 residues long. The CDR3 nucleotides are TGTGCCAGCAGCTTAGATCCGGTAGTTGTCGAGCAGTACTTC. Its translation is CASSLDPVVVEQYF.

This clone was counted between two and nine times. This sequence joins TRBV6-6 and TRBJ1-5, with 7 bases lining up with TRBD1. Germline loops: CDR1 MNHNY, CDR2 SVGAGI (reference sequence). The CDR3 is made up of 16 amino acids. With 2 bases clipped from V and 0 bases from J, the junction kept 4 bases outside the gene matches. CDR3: CASSYAGTASNQPQHF. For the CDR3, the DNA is TGTGCCAGCAGTTACGCGGGGACAGCTAGCAATCAGCCCCAGCATTTT.

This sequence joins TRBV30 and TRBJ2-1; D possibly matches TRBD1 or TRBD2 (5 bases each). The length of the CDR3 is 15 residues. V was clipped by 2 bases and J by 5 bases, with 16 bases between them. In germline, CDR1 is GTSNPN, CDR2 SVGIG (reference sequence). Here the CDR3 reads CAWSPGTRVHNEQFF. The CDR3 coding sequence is TGTGCCTGGAGTCCCGGGACGAGAGTCCACAATGAGCAGTTCTTC.